Listed here is a single T cell receptor (beta chain). CDR1 is SEHNR and CDR2 is FQNEAQ in the germline V gene (reference sequence). Trimming cost V 5 bases and J 0 bases; bases outside gene matches: 6. The CDR3 has 15 residues. The data were obtained in a study of blood T cell repertoires in COVID-19. Study-wide context: T cells, B-cell-depleted T cells, or PBMCs supplied cDNA or gDNA.

In the original processing: Amplification with reference gene primers provided the estimates of nucleated cell counts. The data were produced by immunoSEQ multiplex PCR, yet TCRdb's version contains in-frame clones alone and is incomplete. D and trimming were read from the DNA, whereas the V and J calls and clone size are those reported in that table. The table shows a few hundred thousand clones, with roughly 89% occurring only once. Recruitment covered under 25 US areas and drew participants whose ages spanned about 18 to 89 years. The chain links TRBV7-9 to TRBJ2-7, with 8 bases identical to TRBD2. Sequencing was done on a sample of PBMCs or T cells enriched from blood (not recorded which). The TCR was taken from a woman aged 45-59 years who had been exposed to COVID-19. The CDR3 DNA is TGTGCCAGCAGCCTCGGGGGGGGCCTCTCCTACGAGCAGTACTTC. It encodes CASSLGGGLSYEQYF.